This T cell receptor (beta chain) was recorded in a study of vaccination effects on CD4 cells after COVID-19. Method: immunoSEQ multiplex PCR; TCRdb's copy keeps in-frame clones and lacks some. There are 25,000 to 35,000 clones in the sample; roughly four fifths occur only once, and about 1.6% lies in the top ten. The V gene's germline CDR1 is SGHTA and CDR2 FQGNSA. Trimming shortened V by 3 bases and J by 2 bases, and 13 bases separated the two germline ends. This CDR3 region has 15 residues. About this clone: Its cognate antigen is unknown.

The ViraFEST assay expanded antigen-specific CD4+ T cells with viral peptide pools before sequencing. It was after approximately 11 days of culture that CD4+ T cells were isolated. It was two doses of either the BNT162b2 or mRNA-1273 vaccine that participants received. The sequenced sample was CD4+ T cells from PBMCs cultured with HCoV-NL63 spike peptides, obtained after COVID-19 vaccination. The receptor comes from a human donor who received a COVID-19 vaccine. Some clones in this sample may be carry-over from other donors' samples. The J gene is TRBJ1-1, the V gene TRBV7-2; D might be TRBD1 (5 bases). The chain's CDR3 is CASSFGTPSNTEAFF. In DNA form, the CDR3 reads TGTGCCAGCAGCTTCGGGACGCCTAGTAACACTGAAGCTTTCTTT.